This TCR beta chain emerged from a study of vaccination and CD4 T cells after COVID-19. Study as a whole: The convalescent group had six males, four females, seven Caucasians, two Asians, one multiracial.

Oncomine TCR Beta short-read sequencing was applied to DNA from cultured CD4+ T cells. Each CDR3 protein is one row after TCRdb ran MiXCR on the PCR reads. The table lists 20,000 to 25,000 distinct CDR3 sequences, roughly 50% of them singletons, with roughly 9% in the top ten. Germline loops: CDR1 DFQATT, CDR2 SNEGSKA (reference sequence). Trimming took 6 bases from V and 0 from J, leaving 5 bases between them. The CDR3 is made up of 11 amino acids. Treatment: roughly ten-day PBMC culture with coronavirus spike peptide pools or control peptides (ViraFEST assay). Points on this clonotype: Antigen: not known.

The chain employs TRBV20-1 and TRBJ1-2, with unresolved D. This TCR was recovered from a human donor who had recovered from COVID-19. Sequencing was carried out using CD4+ T cells from blood, cultured in vitro. In nucleotides, the CDR3 is TGCAGTGCCGGGACTAACTATGGCTACACCTTC. This gives the protein CSAGTNYGYTF.